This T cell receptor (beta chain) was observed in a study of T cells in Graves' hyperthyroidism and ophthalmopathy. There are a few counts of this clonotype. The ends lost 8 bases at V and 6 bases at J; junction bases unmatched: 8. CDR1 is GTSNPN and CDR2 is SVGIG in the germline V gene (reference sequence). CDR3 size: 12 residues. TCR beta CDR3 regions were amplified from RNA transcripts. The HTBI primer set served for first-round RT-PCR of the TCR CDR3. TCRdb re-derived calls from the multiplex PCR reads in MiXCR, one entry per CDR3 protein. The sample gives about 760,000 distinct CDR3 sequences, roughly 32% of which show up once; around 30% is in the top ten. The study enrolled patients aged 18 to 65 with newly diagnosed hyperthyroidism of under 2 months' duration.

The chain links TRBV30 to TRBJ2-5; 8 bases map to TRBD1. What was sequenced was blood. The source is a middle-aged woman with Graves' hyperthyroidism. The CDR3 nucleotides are TGTGCCCTAGCCCAGGGGGCGAAGACCCAGTACTTC. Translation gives CALAQGAKTQYF.